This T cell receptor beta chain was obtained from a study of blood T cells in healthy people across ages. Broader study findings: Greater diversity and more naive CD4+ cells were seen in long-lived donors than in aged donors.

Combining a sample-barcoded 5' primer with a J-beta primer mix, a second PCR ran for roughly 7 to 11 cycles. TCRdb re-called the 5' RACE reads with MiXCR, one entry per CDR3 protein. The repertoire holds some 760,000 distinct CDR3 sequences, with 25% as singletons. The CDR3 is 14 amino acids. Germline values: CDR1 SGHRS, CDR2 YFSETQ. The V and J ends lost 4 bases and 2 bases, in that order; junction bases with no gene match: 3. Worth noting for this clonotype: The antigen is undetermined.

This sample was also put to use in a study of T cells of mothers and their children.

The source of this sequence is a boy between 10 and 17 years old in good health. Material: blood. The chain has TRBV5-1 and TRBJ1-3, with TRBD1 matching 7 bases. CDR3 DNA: TGCGCCAGCAGCCGACAGGGTCCTGGAAACACCATATATTTT. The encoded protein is CASSRQGPGNTIYF.